Below are 31 T cell receptor beta chains sequenced from a single sample in a study of blood T cell repertoires in COVID-19. Method: immunoSEQ multiplex PCR; TCRdb's copy keeps in-frame clones and lacks some. The repertoire holds 150,000 to 200,000 clones, with approximately 90% as singletons. Material: peripheral blood. These TCRs come from an elderly woman in a cohort sampled during active or convalescent COVID-19.

This clone was seen a handful of times. The rearrangement uses TRBV5-8 and TRBJ1-2; D call uncertain. The length of the CDR3 is 14 residues. V lost 7 bases and J 4 bases, leaving 17 bases between the germline ends. CDR1 and CDR2 (germline): SGHTS, YDEGEE. CDR3 sequence reads: CASPRQKYFYGYTF. CDR3 nucleotide sequence: TGTGCCAGCCCTAGGCAGAAATATTTCTATGGCTACACCTTC.

The rearrangement uses TRBV5-1 and TRBJ2-3, with a possible D match to TRBD1 (5 bases). CDR1 is SGHRS, CDR2 YFSETQ, per germline. The V end was cut by 0 bases, the J end by 4 bases, with 12 bases between. This CDR3 contains 15 residues. The CDR3 DNA is TGCGCCAGCAGCTTGGCCACGGACATTGCAGATACGCAGTATTTT. Encoded protein: CASSLATDIADTQYF.

J is TRBJ2-1 and V is TRBV6-4, with a weak D call TRBD2 (6 bases). Germline-derived CDR1 and CDR2 are MRHNA and SNTAGT. V lost 5 bases, J lost 8 bases, and 19 bases lay in between. This CDR3 spans 15 amino acids. The DNA for the CDR3 is TGTGCCAGCAGTACCGGGACTGGGGCCCCAGATGAGCAGTTCTTC. Protein product: CASSTGTGAPDEQFF.

The chain has TRBV9 and TRBJ1-6; D is perhaps TRBD1 (6 bases). The germline V gene encodes CDR1 SGDLS and CDR2 YYNGEE. The CDR3 is 16 amino acids. The V end lost 0 bases, the J end lost 4 bases, and 11 bases lay between the germline ends. The DNA of the CDR3 is TGTGCCAGCAGCGTAGGTCAGGGGCCTTATAATTCACCCCTCCACTTT. It specifies CASSVGQGPYNSPLHF.

The genes are TRBV19 and TRBJ1-5, with D unclear. Germline CDR1 is LNHDA and CDR2 is SQIVND (reference sequence). The CDR3 totals 15 residues. V lost 4 bases and J 0 bases, leaving 10 bases between the germline ends. CDR3 DNA: TGTGCCAGTAGTAGGAGAAAAATTAGCAATCAGCCCCAGCATTTT. This sequence encodes CASSRRKISNQPQHF.

This clone has more than one count but fewer than ten. The CDR3 protein is CAHSRLAGGQETQYF. In DNA form, the CDR3 reads TGTGCCCATAGCCGCCTAGCGGGAGGGCAAGAGACCCAGTACTTC. The chain joins TRBV6-5 to TRBJ2-5, with 12 nucleotides matching TRBD2. This CDR3 has 15 amino acids. Trimming took 11 bases from V and 2 from J; bases not matched to a gene: 9. Germline lookup yields CDR1 MNHEY and CDR2 SVGAGI.

The chain links TRBV27 to TRBJ1-5; D perhaps matches TRBD1 (6 bases). The CDR3 totals 14 residues. Trimming removed 6 bases at V and 3 bases at J, with 12 bases between. In germline, CDR1 is MNHEY, CDR2 SMNVEV (reference sequence). CDR3 sequence reads: CASSRTVPNQPQHF. The CDR3 DNA reads as TGTGCCAGCAGCAGGACAGTCCCCAATCAGCCCCAGCATTTT.

The chain couples TRBV5-4 to TRBJ1-3, with TRBD1 matching 7 bases. V shed 3 bases, J shed 4 bases, and the junction held 7 bases outside the gene matches. This CDR3 has 15 amino acids. Germline V gene sequence: CDR1 SGHNT, CDR2 YYREEE (reference sequence). The CDR3 is CASSSGDSGGNTIYF. The DNA for the CDR3 is TGTGCCAGCAGCTCAGGGGACAGCGGCGGAAACACCATATATTTT.

CDR3 bases: TGCAGCGTTGAACAGGTCGGCGGGGCCGGCTACACCTTC. Its translation: CSVEQVGGAGYTF. This chain connects TRBV29-1 to TRBJ1-2; a possible D gene is TRBD1 (5 bases). V was cut by 2 bases and J by 8 bases, with 15 bases left in between. Per the germline V gene, CDR1 is SQVTM and CDR2 is ANQGSEA. The CDR3 contains 13 residues.

V is TRBV6-5 and J is TRBJ1-1; maybe TRBD1 (6 bases). CDR1 and CDR2 (germline): MNHEY, SVGAGI. Trimming shortened V by 5 bases and J by 4 bases, and 11 bases separated the two germline ends. The CDR3 runs 13 residues. The CDR3 coding sequence is TGTGCCAGCAGTAAAACAGGGACCACTGAAGCTTTCTTT. Encoded protein: CASSKTGTTEAFF.

This chain connects TRBV19 to TRBJ2-1; 11 bases map to TRBD2. The V segment lost 9 bases and the J segment 4 bases; nucleotides outside the gene matches: 5. CDR1 and CDR2 from the germline V gene are LNHDA and SQIVND (reference sequence). The CDR3 is made up of 14 amino acids. DNA of the CDR3: TGTGCCAGCCGAGGACTAGCGGGTTACAATGAGCAGTTCTTC. Translation: CASRGLAGYNEQFF.

This chain uses TRBV10-1 with TRBJ1-1, with no clear D. The germline V and J ends were trimmed by 3 bases and 0 bases, with 17 bases remaining between them. The CDR3 runs 17 residues. The germline V gene encodes CDR1 WNHNN and CDR2 SYGVQD (reference sequence). Here the CDR3 DNA reads TGCGCCAGCAGTGAATTTCAGCTAGCCTACATGAACACTGAAGCTTTCTTT. Translated: CASSEFQLAYMNTEAFF.

The CDR3 sequence is CASSPLGQGAPGELFF. CDR3 in DNA: TGTGCCAGCAGCCCCCTTGGGCAGGGGGCCCCCGGGGAGCTGTTTTTT. This chain joins TRBV7-2 and TRBJ2-2; 8 bases are a match to TRBD1. J was trimmed by 6 bases and V by 5 bases; bases with no gene match: 11. Per germline, CDR1 SGHTA and CDR2 FQGNSA. This CDR3 is built from 16 residues.

The V gene is TRBV19, the J gene TRBJ2-5; 9 nucleotides match TRBD1. The CDR3 has 15 amino acids. The trim removed 6 bases at V and 5 bases at J, leaving 10 bases unmatched. Per germline, CDR1 LNHDA and CDR2 SQIVND (reference sequence). CDR3 residues: CASSPETGGKETQYF. The CDR3, as DNA: TGTGCCAGTAGCCCCGAGACAGGGGGTAAGGAGACCCAGTACTTC.

The V gene is TRBV9, the J gene TRBJ2-1, with D tentatively TRBD2 (5 bases). The V gene lost 4 bases and the J gene lost 3 bases, with 11 bases spanning the gap. The CDR3 is made up of 14 amino acids. The germline gives CDR1 SGDLS, CDR2 YYNGEE. DNA for the CDR3: TGTGCCAGCAGCCCCGGGGAAGGCTACAATGAGCAGTTCTTC. Its translation is CASSPGEGYNEQFF.

The rearrangement uses TRBV27 and TRBJ2-1, with D perhaps matching TRBD1 (6 bases). The CDR3 consists of 15 residues. V lost 5 bases, J lost 5 bases, and 16 bases lay in between. CDR1 and CDR2 (germline): MNHEY, SMNVEV (reference sequence). The CDR3 DNA is TGTGCCAGCAGTACCTCGGCAGGGGTAAACAATGAGCAGTTCTTC. It yields the protein CASSTSAGVNNEQFF.

The chain links TRBV11-3 to TRBJ2-3; 9 bases map to TRBD2. The trim removed 5 bases at V and 6 bases at J, leaving 12 bases unmatched. This CDR3 region has 16 residues. The germline V gene encodes CDR1 SGHNT and CDR2 YENEEA. The CDR3 sequence: CASSPPTSGILDTQYF. The CDR3 DNA reads TGTGCCAGCAGCCCCCCGACTAGCGGAATTCTGGATACGCAGTATTTT. The full variable domain, in which reference TRBV11-3 and TRBJ2-3 provide the parts outside the CDR3, is EAGVVQSPRYKIIEKKQPVAFWCNPISGHNTLYWYLQNLGQGPELLIRYENEEAVDDSQLPKDRFSAERLKGVDSTLKIQPAELGDSAVYLCASSPPTSGILDTQYFGPGTRLTVL.

The chain recombines TRBV5-6 with TRBJ2-1, with D possibly TRBD1 on 5 matching bases. CDR3 length: 15 residues. Trimming took 1 base from V and 4 from J, leaving 12 bases between them. Looked up from germline, CDR1 is SGHDT and CDR2 is YYEEEE. The CDR3, as DNA: TGTGCCAGCAGCTTGCAACTAACAGGATACAATGAGCAGTTCTTC. Amino acids: CASSLQLTGYNEQFF.

A word on this clone: At one of its ends the junction is not consistent with the germline gene, which may arise from a read error. This chain uses TRBV7-7 with TRBJ2-5, with 11 bases lining up with TRBD2. This CDR3 has 15 amino acids. CDR1 SSHAT and CDR2 FNYEAQ come from the germline V gene (reference sequence). As DNA, the CDR3 is TGTGCTAGCAGCTTAGCGGGGGGGTACCAAGAGACCCAGTACTTC. Amino acids: CASSLAGGYQETQYF.

The chain recombines TRBV19 with TRBJ2-1; 11 bases map to TRBD2. The V segment lost 5 bases and the J segment 0 bases; nucleotides outside the gene matches: 18. This CDR3 has 21 residues. The germline V gene encodes CDR1 LNHDA and CDR2 SQIVND (reference sequence). This CDR3 is CASSSLPGLAGYRFSYNEQFF. Written as DNA, the CDR3 is TGTGCCAGTAGTTCCCTACCAGGACTAGCGGGCTACCGCTTCTCCTACAATGAGCAGTTCTTC.

The chain is built from TRBV24-1 and TRBJ2-2; 9 bases fit TRBD1. Germline V CDR1 and CDR2: KGHDR, SFDVKD. Trimming cost V 4 bases and J 3 bases; bases outside gene matches: 5. The CDR3 length is 16 residues. CDR3 protein: CATSDPGQGDTGELFF. The CDR3 nucleotides read TGTGCCACCAGTGACCCGGGACAGGGCGACACCGGGGAGCTGTTTTTT.

The chain couples TRBV27 to TRBJ2-2; D gene ambiguous. The V gene's germline CDR1 is MNHEY and CDR2 SMNVEV (reference sequence). The CDR3 sequence is 18 residues long. V was cut by 0 bases and J by 2 bases, with 16 bases left in between. The CDR3 here is CASSLSKSRIINTGELFF. The CDR3, as DNA: TGTGCCAGCAGTTTATCGAAGAGCCGCATAATTAACACCGGGGAGCTGTTTTTT.

This clone was observed a few times. CDR3 nucleotide sequence: TGTGCCAGCAGTTACGATGACAGGGGGGGGTCCTACGAGCAGTACTTC. Its translation: CASSYDDRGGSYEQYF. The chain is built from TRBV6-6 and TRBJ2-7; 9 nucleotides line up with TRBD1. The CDR3 totals 16 residues. Looked up from germline, CDR1 is MNHNY and CDR2 is SVGAGI (reference sequence). J gave up 1 base and V 2 bases, and 6 bases lay outside the gene matches.

The V call is TRBV11-2, the J call TRBJ1-1; 8 positions match TRBD1. J was trimmed by 0 bases and V by 6 bases; bases with no gene match: 9. Germline loops: CDR1 SGHAT, CDR2 FQNNGV. The CDR3 length is 16 residues. The DNA of the CDR3 is TGTGCCAGCAGTTCCCCCGGACAGGGATTGAACACTGAAGCTTTCTTT. Protein: CASSSPGQGLNTEAFF.

V usage is TRBV4-1 and J usage is TRBJ2-3, with TRBD2 matching 7 bases. CDR1 MGHRA and CDR2 YSYEKL come from the germline V gene. The CDR3 runs to 17 residues. The V segment lost 0 bases and the J segment 2 bases; nucleotides outside the gene matches: 8. This CDR3 is CASSQDYSRGVTDTQYF. CDR3 in DNA: TGCGCCAGCAGCCAAGATTACTCTCGGGGGGTCACAGATACGCAGTATTTT.

The chain employs TRBV12-3 or TRBV12-4 and TRBJ1-2, with D possibly matching TRBD1 (5 bases). This CDR3 has 13 residues. V dropped 5 bases and J dropped 1 base, with 8 bases sitting between them. The CDR3 bases are TGTGCCAGCAGTAAGGACAATAACTATGGCTACACCTTC. Amino acids: CASSKDNNYGYTF.

This rearrangement joins TRBV2 to TRBJ2-3, with D possibly matching TRBD2 (7 bases). Germline CDR1 SNHLY, CDR2 FYNNEI. CDR3 length equals 16 residues. V was clipped by 4 bases and J by 4 bases, with 18 bases between them. The CDR3 DNA sequence: TGTGCCAGCAGTGCCAGGGAGGGGGGGCCGTCAGATACGCAGTATTTT. The encoded protein is CASSAREGGPSDTQYF.

V and J are TRBV5-4 and TRBJ1-6; 8 bases are a match to TRBD1. The CDR3 spans 15 residues. Germline-derived CDR1 and CDR2 are SGHNT and YYREEE (reference sequence). Trimming removed 3 bases from V and 7 bases from J; junction bases left unmatched: 6. The DNA of the CDR3 is TGTGCCAGCAGCTCTCGGGACAGGTTAAATTCACCCCTCCACTTT. Translating it yields CASSSRDRLNSPLHF.

The V and J genes are TRBV10-3 and TRBJ1-4; D may be TRBD1 (5 bases). Per germline, CDR1 ENHRY and CDR2 SYGVKD. V was trimmed by 11 bases and J by 4 bases, leaving 14 bases between them. This CDR3 contains 13 residues. The CDR3 protein is CAVTRQLNEKLFF. Here the CDR3 DNA reads TGTGCCGTAACTCGACAGCTTAATGAAAAACTGTTTTTT.

This chain connects TRBV5-4 to TRBJ1-2; D unresolved. Germline-derived CDR1 and CDR2 are SGHNT and YYREEE (reference sequence). V was shortened by 0 bases and J by 2 bases, with 8 bases between the two germline ends. The CDR3 is 14 amino acids. CDR3 DNA: TGTGCCAGCAGCTTGGGTGCAGCGAACTATGGCTACACCTTC. This gives the protein CASSLGAANYGYTF.

The rearrangement uses TRBV5-5 and TRBJ1-4, with 12 bases aligning to TRBD1. V lost 3 bases and J lost 8; bases outside the gene matches: 2. CDR3 size: 14 residues. CDR1 SGHKS and CDR2 YYEKEE come from the germline V gene (reference sequence). CDR3 nucleotide sequence: TGTGCCAGCAGCTGGGGGACAGGGGGCGAAAAACTGTTTTTT. This codes for CASSWGTGGEKLFF.